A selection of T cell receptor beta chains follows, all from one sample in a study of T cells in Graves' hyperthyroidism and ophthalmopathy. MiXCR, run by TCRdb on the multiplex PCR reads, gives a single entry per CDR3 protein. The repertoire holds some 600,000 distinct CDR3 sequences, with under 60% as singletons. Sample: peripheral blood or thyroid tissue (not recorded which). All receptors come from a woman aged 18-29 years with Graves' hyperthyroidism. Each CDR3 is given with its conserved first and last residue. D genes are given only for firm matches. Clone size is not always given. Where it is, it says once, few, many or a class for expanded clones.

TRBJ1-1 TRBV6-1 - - TGTGCCAGCAGCCCCGGGGGGTACCGCTTGAACACTGAAGCTTTCTTT CASSPGGYRLNTEAFF
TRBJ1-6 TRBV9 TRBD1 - TGTGCCAGCACAGACAGGGACCTTTATCCACCCCTCCACTTT CASTDRDLYPPLHF
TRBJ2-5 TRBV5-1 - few TGCGCCAGCAGCAAACAGGGTCCCCAGTACTTC CASSKQGPQYF
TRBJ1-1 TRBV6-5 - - TGTGCCAGCAGTTACCAACTGGGTTTAGGTGAAGCTTTCTTT CASSYQLGLGEAFF
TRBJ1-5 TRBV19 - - TGTGCCAGTAGTATAATCGGAGGGAAAGGCAATCAGCCCCAGCATTTT CASSIIGGKGNQPQHF
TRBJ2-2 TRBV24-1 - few TGTGCCACCAGTGATTTCAGACAGCCCGGGGAGCTGTTTTTT CATSDFRQPGELFF
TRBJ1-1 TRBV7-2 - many TGTGCCAGCAGCTTGTCGGTAAGGGGCACCACTGAAGCTTTCTTT CASSLSVRGTTEAFF
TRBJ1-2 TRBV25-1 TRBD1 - TGTGCCAGCAGTAGTACAGGGGGCAGGAATTATGGCTACACCTTC CASSSTGGRNYGYTF
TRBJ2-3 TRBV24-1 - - TGTGCCACCAGTGACCCCCAGACGTCCTCAGGCACAGATACGCAGTATTTT CATSDPQTSSGTDTQYF
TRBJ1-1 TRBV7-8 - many TGTGCCAGCCACAGGGTGAACACTGAAGCTTTCTTT CASHRVNTEAFF
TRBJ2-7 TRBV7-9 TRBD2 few TGTGCCAGCAGCGCAATCACTAGCGGGAGTAGGTACGAGCAGTACTTC CASSAITSGSRYEQYF
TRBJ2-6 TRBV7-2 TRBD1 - TGTGCCAGCAGCCCCGGACAGGGGGCAACTGGGGCCAACGTCCTGACTTTC CASSPGQGATGANVLTF
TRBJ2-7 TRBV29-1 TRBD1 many TGCAGCGTTGGACAGGGGCATTACGAGCAGTACTTC CSVGQGHYEQYF
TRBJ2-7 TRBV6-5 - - TGTGCCAGCAGTTACTCGAGCACCTCCTACGAGCAGTACTTC CASSYSSTSYEQYF
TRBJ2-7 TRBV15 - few TGTGCCACCAGCAGAGAGCAGTACTTC CATSREQYF
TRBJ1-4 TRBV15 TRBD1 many TGTGCCACCAGCAGAGATCTTGGGACAGATGAAAAACTGTTTTTT CATSRDLGTDEKLFF